Below are 13 T cell receptor beta chains sequenced from a single sample in a study of blood T cell repertoires in COVID-19. Profiled with immunoSEQ multiplex PCR; TCRdb holds only in-frame clones, not every one. The sample yields a few hundred thousand clones, approximately 86% seen once. Sequencing was performed on peripheral blood. The origin of the receptors is a human donor in a cohort sampled during active COVID-19.

The CDR3 DNA sequence: TGTGCCAGCAGCCCGCGAAGGAGCGATGAGCAGTTCTTC. Protein product: CASSPRRSDEQFF. The V gene is TRBV7-6, the J gene TRBJ2-1, with unresolved D. The germline V gene encodes CDR1 SGHVS and CDR2 FNYEAQ. The V and J ends lost 5 bases and 8 bases respectively, with 13 bases between them. The CDR3 length is 13 residues.

The chain couples TRBV5-1 to TRBJ2-5; D gene unclear. Per the germline V gene, CDR1 is SGHRS and CDR2 is YFSETQ. The CDR3 is 13 amino acids. The germline V and J ends were trimmed by 7 bases and 2 bases, with 12 bases remaining between them. The CDR3 DNA reads as TGCGCCAGCTGGCTAGGAGAACAAGAGACCCAGTACTTC. Protein: CASWLGEQETQYF.

The J gene is TRBJ2-5, the V gene TRBV7-2, with 9 bases fitting TRBD2. Germline V CDR1 and CDR2: SGHTA, FQGNSA. This CDR3 is built from 15 residues. V shed 5 bases, J shed 0 bases, and the junction held 4 bases outside the gene matches. The CDR3 loop is CASSLIAGDQETQYF. The CDR3 DNA is TGTGCCAGCAGCCTGATAGCGGGGGACCAAGAGACCCAGTACTTC. Full variable domain (missing parts from reference TRBV7-2 and TRBJ2-5): GAGVSQSPSNKVTEKGKDVELRCDPISGHTALYWYRQSLGQGLEFLIYFQGNSAPDKSGLPSDRFSAERTGGSVSTLTIQRTQQEDSAVYLCASSLIAGDQETQYFGPGTRLLVL.

This clone has a single count. The rearrangement links TRBV28 to TRBJ2-1; D might be TRBD2 (5 bases). This CDR3 comprises 15 residues. The ends were cut back, 3 bases at V and 0 bases at J, with 9 bases in the middle. Germline V lookup: CDR1 MDHEN, CDR2 SYDVKM. For the CDR3, the DNA is TGTGCCAGCAGTTTGAGGGAGTACTCCTACAATGAGCAGTTCTTC. The encoded protein is CASSLREYSYNEQFF.

This sequence joins TRBV19 and TRBJ2-2; 7 nucleotides agree with TRBD1. Looked up from germline, CDR1 is LNHDA and CDR2 is SQIVND (reference sequence). CDR3 length equals 16 residues. The V segment lost 7 bases and the J segment 4 bases; nucleotides outside the gene matches: 12. As DNA, the CDR3 is TGTGCCAGTACTACGCGGACAGGCCTCCGCACCGGGGAGCTGTTTTTT. It encodes CASTTRTGLRTGELFF.

This rearrangement joins TRBV4-2 to TRBJ1-2, with 11 bases lining up with TRBD1. The CDR3 covers 16 residues. V dropped 0 bases and J dropped 8; count of bases not matched to a gene: 8. CDR1 and CDR2 from the germline V gene are LGHNA and YNFKEQ. CDR3 sequence (DNA): TGTGCCAGCAGCCAAGAGGGTTGGGGACAGGGGGAGGGCTACACCTTC. Translation gives CASSQEGWGQGEGYTF.

The V call is TRBV12-2, the J call TRBJ2-3; the table's D call of TRBD2 was not tested on the DNA. TRBV12-2 represents a pseudogene. This CDR3 is 16 amino acids long. The DNA for the CDR3 is TGTGCAAGTCGCTTTAGTAGCCCCTTTCCCACAGATACGCAGTATTTT. Its translation: CASRFSSPFPTDTQYF.

This rearrangement joins TRBV28 to TRBJ2-1; 10 bases fit TRBD2. The CDR3 has 16 residues. Germline V CDR1 and CDR2: MDHEN, SYDVKM. With V trimmed by 5 bases and J by 8 bases, 12 bases remained unmatched. CDR3 DNA: TGTGCCAGCAGTCTATCATTAGCGGGAGGTATAGATGAGCAGTTCTTC. The encoded protein is CASSLSLAGGIDEQFF. Combining the CDR3 with reference TRBV28 and TRBJ2-1 gives the whole variable domain DVKVTQSSRYLVKRTGEKVFLECVQDMDHENMFWYRQDPGLGLRLIYFSYDVKMKEKGDIPEGYSVSREKKERFSLILESASTNQTSMYLCASSLSLAGGIDEQFFGPGTRLTVL.

This clone has only one observation. The chain is built from TRBV19 and TRBJ1-5; D not certain. The CDR3 extends over 12 amino acids. Deletions cut 6 bases from V and 0 bases from J, with 3 bases between. CDR1 is LNHDA and CDR2 is SQIVND in the germline V gene (reference sequence). The CDR3 bases are TGTGCCAGTAGCTATAGCAATCAGCCCCAGCATTTT. It encodes CASSYSNQPQHF.

About this clone: The junction and the germline gene differ at one end; a read error may be behind it. J is TRBJ2-7 and V is TRBV28; D remains unclear. Germline CDR1 MDHEN, CDR2 SYDVKM. CDR3 size: 11 residues. For the CDR3, the DNA is TGTGCCACAACTCTAGGTTTACTGAAGGACTTC. Residues: CATTLGLLKDF.

Concerning this clone: The CDR3 does not close with the conserved phenylalanine or tryptophan, likely indicating a read error. It is unclear where the CDR3 begins or ends on the DNA, so no DNA is shown, and the CDR3 is as TCRdb lists it. The J gene is TRBJ2-3, the V gene TRBV21-1; the table's D gene call, TRBD1, was not cross checked with the DNA. TRBV21-1 constitutes a pseudogene. The CDR3 region is 10 residues in length, termini included. CDR3 protein: CASSKGAQVR.

The chain couples TRBV7-6 to TRBJ2-1; 10 bases map to TRBD2. The CDR3 is made up of 16 amino acids. Germline CDR1 SGHVS, CDR2 FNYEAQ. Trimming cost V 4 bases and J 7 bases; bases outside gene matches: 10. In nucleotides, the CDR3 is TGTGCCAGCAGCTCAATTAGCGGGAGGTTTACGAATGAGCAGTTCTTC. Amino acids: CASSSISGRFTNEQFF.

CDR3 amino acids: CASSNRGYSEQYF. CDR3 DNA: TGTGCCAGTAGTAATCGGGGTTACAGCGAGCAGTACTTC. V and J are TRBV19 and TRBJ2-7, with D possibly TRBD2 on 5 matching bases. V shed 4 bases and J shed 6 bases, with 13 bases lying between them. Looked up from germline, CDR1 is LNHDA and CDR2 is SQIVND (reference sequence). The CDR3 extends over 13 amino acids.